This passage covers 26 T cell receptor beta chains from one sample sequenced in a study of cytomegalovirus exposure and HLA in healthy donors. The primer mix had 60 Vbeta and 13 Jbeta primers. The repertoire was sequenced with immunoSEQ multiplex PCR; TCRdb's copy has only in-frame clones and lacks some. The sample consists of about 200,000 clones, 75% to 85% of them appearing once. Material for sequencing was PBMCs. The origin of the receptors is a woman aged 45-59 years in good health and CMV-seropositive.

The chain recombines TRBV7-2 with TRBJ2-5; D is undetermined. Gene TRBJ2-7 matches the end of the DNA better, so the J call may be wrong. The CDR3 totals 12 residues. In germline, CDR1 is SGHTA, CDR2 FQGNSA. CDR3 loop: CASSPNSYEQYF. CDR3 DNA sequence: TGTGCCAGCAGCCCCAACTCCTACGAGCAGTACTTC.

The genes are TRBV7-3 and TRBJ1-1; D gene ambiguous. The V end was cut by 2 bases, the J end by 5 bases, with 9 bases between. CDR3 length: 13 residues. Germline CDR1 is SGHTA and CDR2 is FQGTGA. This CDR3 reads CASSLVPGTEAFF. CDR3 sequence (DNA): TGTGCCAGCAGCTTAGTCCCGGGGACTGAAGCTTTCTTT. Using reference TRBV7-3 and TRBJ1-1 for the parts outside the CDR3, the full variable domain is GAGVSQTPSNKVTEKGKYVELRCDPISGHTALYWYRQSLGQGPEFLIYFQGTGAADDSGLPNDRFFAVRPEGSVSTLKIQRTERGDSAVYLCASSLVPGTEAFFGQGTRLTVV.

The V and J genes are TRBV14 and TRBJ2-1; 8 nucleotides line up with TRBD2. The V gene end was trimmed by 0 bases and the J gene end by 7 bases; junction bases not matched to a gene: 8. Germline V gives CDR1 SGHDN, CDR2 FVKESK. The CDR3 is made up of 16 amino acids. CDR3 nucleotides: TGTGCCAGCAGCCAAGATCGGGCGGGAGGATGGAATGAGCAGTTCTTC. Amino acids: CASSQDRAGGWNEQFF.

The chain combines TRBV19 with TRBJ2-5; 7 bases are a match to TRBD2. This CDR3 contains 13 residues. Germline CDR1 is LNHDA and CDR2 is SQIVND (reference sequence). With V trimmed by 7 bases and J by 1 base, 3 bases remained unmatched. CDR3 loop: CASNPGGQETQYF. CDR3 sequence (DNA): TGTGCCAGTAATCCGGGGGGCCAAGAGACCCAGTACTTC. Combining the CDR3 with reference TRBV19 and TRBJ2-5 gives the whole variable domain DGGITQSPKYLFRKEGQNVTLSCEQNLNHDAMYWYRQDPGQGLRLIYYSQIVNDFQKGDIAEGYSVSREKKESFPLTVTSAQKNPTAFYLCASNPGGQETQYFGPGTRLLVL.

The chain recombines TRBV4-1 with TRBJ1-5; possibly TRBD1 for D (5 bases). CDR1 and CDR2 (germline): MGHRA, YSYEKL. With 0 bases removed from V and 0 bases from J, the gap between germline ends came to 9 bases. This CDR3 comprises 16 residues. CDR3 amino acids: CASSQEGRASNQPQHF. CDR3 sequence (DNA): TGCGCCAGCAGCCAAGAGGGCAGGGCTAGCAATCAGCCCCAGCATTTT.

The chain employs TRBV5-1 and TRBJ2-1; 15 bases are a match to TRBD2. This CDR3 region has 17 residues. Germline loops: CDR1 SGHRS, CDR2 YFSETQ. After removal of 5 bases from V and 3 bases from J, the junction contained 6 bases not matched to a gene. This CDR3 reads CASRGLAGGPVYNEQFF. CDR3 nucleotide sequence: TGCGCCAGCAGAGGACTAGCGGGAGGGCCAGTCTACAATGAGCAGTTCTTC.

The table lists this clone with a few counts. The chain links TRBV6-1 to TRBJ2-7; 7 bases are a match to TRBD1. The CDR3 has 14 residues. CDR1 is MNHNS, CDR2 SASEGT, per germline. J gave up 4 bases and V 7 bases, and 10 bases lay outside the gene matches. The DNA for the CDR3 is TGTGCCAGCATTATGAGGGGGCCGGTATACGAGCAGTACTTC. Its translation is CASIMRGPVYEQYF.

V is TRBV5-1 and J is TRBJ1-3; the D is unclear. This CDR3 region has 16 residues. The V end was cut by 5 bases, the J end by 0 bases, with 15 bases between. The V gene's germline CDR1 is SGHRS and CDR2 YFSETQ. The DNA of the CDR3 is TGCGCCAGCAGTCTGCTTGGAGGTAACTCTGGAAACACCATATATTTT. Translated, it gives CASSLLGGNSGNTIYF.

The CDR3 DNA follows: TGCGCCAGCAGCTTGGAGGGCAGGGGGTACGAGCAGTACTTC. Its translation: CASSLEGRGYEQYF. The J gene is TRBJ2-7, the V gene TRBV5-1; 7 positions match TRBD1. The ends lost 0 bases at V and 4 bases at J; junction bases unmatched: 4. Germline CDR1 SGHRS, CDR2 YFSETQ. CDR3 size: 14 residues.

The chain has TRBV7-2 and TRBJ2-5, with TRBD1 as a possible D gene (5 bases). Trimming left V 5 bases short and J 6 bases short, with 13 bases between. CDR3 length: 13 amino acids. CDR1 is SGHTA and CDR2 is FQGNSA in the germline V gene. The CDR3 sequence: CASSRKGMKTQYF. CDR3 sequence (DNA): TGTGCCAGCAGCCGAAAGGGGATGAAGACCCAGTACTTC.

V and J are TRBV19 and TRBJ2-1; D is possibly TRBD1 (6 bases). This CDR3 has 16 residues. CDR1 and CDR2 (germline): LNHDA, SQIVND (reference sequence). Trimming removed 0 bases from V and 7 bases from J, with 16 bases in between. Here the CDR3 reads CASSIEWDNLPNEQFF. Written as DNA, the CDR3 is TGTGCCAGTAGTATAGAGTGGGACAACCTACCAAATGAGCAGTTCTTC.

This clone was counted between two and nine times. J is TRBJ1-2 and V is TRBV10-3; the match to TRBD1 covers 9 bases. This CDR3 region has 13 residues. CDR1 and CDR2 (germline): ENHRY, SYGVKD. With 6 bases clipped from V and 6 bases from J, the junction kept 5 bases outside the gene matches. CDR3 sequence (DNA): TGTGCCATCAGCACCCGACAGGGGGATGGCTACACCTTC. It is translated as CAISTRQGDGYTF.

The V and J genes are TRBV15 and TRBJ2-1; D remains ambiguous. Trimming took off 1 base at V and 3 bases at J, with 7 bases between the two ends. The CDR3 loop spans 14 amino acids. The V gene's germline CDR1 is LNHNV and CDR2 YYDKDF (reference sequence). CDR3 sequence (DNA): TGTGCCACCAGCAGAGGGCTAGACTACAATGAGCAGTTCTTC. It yields the protein CATSRGLDYNEQFF.

The chain combines TRBV19 with TRBJ2-7; TRBD2 aligns across 7 bases. The germline CDR1 and CDR2 sequences are LNHDA and SQIVND (reference sequence). Trimming took 6 bases from V and 2 from J; bases not matched to a gene: 7. The CDR3 contains 14 residues. The CDR3 here is CASSPGLPTYEQYF. DNA of the CDR3: TGTGCCAGTAGCCCGGGACTACCTACCTACGAGCAGTACTTC.

V usage is TRBV18 and J usage is TRBJ1-1; D is possibly TRBD1 (6 bases). Germline values: CDR1 KGHSH, CDR2 LQKENI. V was cut by 2 bases and J by 0 bases, with 7 bases left in between. The CDR3 sequence is 14 residues long. The CDR3 sequence is CASSPRGMNTEAFF. The CDR3 DNA sequence: TGTGCCAGCTCACCAAGGGGGATGAACACTGAAGCTTTCTTT.

This clone was observed once. The chain employs TRBV30 and TRBJ1-2; 7 bases match TRBD1. The junction had 8 bases not matched to a gene; V was cut back by 3 bases and J by 4 bases. CDR3 size: 14 residues. Germline assignment: CDR1 GTSNPN and CDR2 SVGIG (reference sequence). The CDR3 region is CAWSAKGGGYGYTF. The CDR3 nucleotides read TGTGCCTGGAGCGCCAAAGGGGGCGGCTATGGCTACACCTTC. Together with reference TRBV30 and TRBJ1-2, the CDR3 gives the full variable domain: SQTIHQWPATLVQPVGSPLSLECTVEGTSNPNLYWYRQAAGRGLQLLFYSVGIGQISSEVPQNLSASRPQDRQFILSSKKLLLSDSGFYLCAWSAKGGGYGYTFGSGTRLTVV.

The chain combines TRBV7-7 with TRBJ1-5; D not certain. CDR3 length: 14 residues. CDR1 and CDR2 (germline): SSHAT, FNYEAQ (reference sequence). Trimming shortened V by 4 bases and J by 4 bases, and 11 bases separated the two germline ends. The CDR3 DNA reads as TGTGCCAGCAGCTCGGGTCTGTCAAATCAGCCCCAGCATTTT. Translating gives CASSSGLSNQPQHF.

The rearrangement uses TRBV28 and TRBJ1-2; no definite D call. The V gene lost 8 bases and the J gene lost 0 bases, with 4 bases spanning the gap. The germline V gene has CDR1 MDHEN and CDR2 SYDVKM. The CDR3 is 11 amino acids. CDR3 region: CASLANYGYTF. Written as DNA, the CDR3 is TGTGCCAGCCTAGCTAACTATGGCTACACCTTC.

The gene calls are TRBV4-3 and TRBJ1-1; 7 bases line up with TRBD1. Germline CDR1 is LGHNA and CDR2 is YSLEER. The J segment lost 0 bases and the V segment lost 7 bases, leaving 5 bases of the junction unmatched. The CDR3 totals 14 residues. CDR3 coding DNA: TGCGCCAGCACCCCGGACAGGATGAACACTGAAGCTTTCTTT. It yields the protein CASTPDRMNTEAFF.

This clone occurred once. V and J are TRBV19 and TRBJ1-2; no reliable D call. Trimming stripped 2 bases from V and 4 bases from J, with 8 bases between. This CDR3 comprises 13 residues. CDR1 and CDR2 (germline): LNHDA, SQIVND (reference sequence). The CDR3 sequence: CASSITTSYGYTF. CDR3 bases: TGTGCCAGTAGTATAACCACTAGCTATGGCTACACCTTC.

The chain joins TRBV7-6 to TRBJ1-2, with D perhaps matching TRBD1 (5 bases). Germline loops: CDR1 SGHVS, CDR2 FNYEAQ. The length of the CDR3 is 16 residues. V shed 5 bases and J shed 5 bases, with 21 bases lying between them. The CDR3 protein is CASSREARALPYGYTF. CDR3 sequence (DNA): TGTGCCAGCAGCCGCGAGGCCAGGGCCCTGCCTTATGGCTACACCTTC.

This clone has only one observation. The rearrangement joins TRBV7-8 to TRBJ2-1; 7 nucleotides match TRBD1. The J segment lost 7 bases and the V segment lost 10 bases, leaving 13 bases of the junction unmatched. Germline CDR1 SGHVS, CDR2 FQNEAQ. This CDR3 comprises 14 residues. CDR3 in DNA: TGTGCCACAGTGAGGGACAGAGGAGGAAATGAGCAGTTCTTC. Translated: CATVRDRGGNEQFF. Using reference TRBV7-8 and TRBJ2-1 for the parts outside the CDR3, the full variable domain is GAGVSQSPRYKVAKRGQDVALRCDPISGHVSLFWYQQALGQGPEFLTYFQNEAQLDKSGLPSDRFFAERPEGSVSTLKIQRTQQEDSAVYLCATVRDRGGNEQFFGPGTRLTVL.

This chain uses TRBV2 with TRBJ2-1; D is possibly TRBD1 (7 bases). CDR1 is SNHLY, CDR2 FYNNEI, per germline. This CDR3 region has 14 residues. Trimming shortened V by 4 bases and J by 4 bases, and 11 bases separated the two germline ends. In nucleotides, the CDR3 is TGTGCCAGCAGTGGGCAGGGGGGTTACAATGAGCAGTTCTTC. It specifies CASSGQGGYNEQFF.

This chain connects TRBV6-5 to TRBJ1-2; TRBD1 agrees at 7 bases. V shed 6 bases and J 3 bases; nucleotides not matched to a gene: 4. The length of the CDR3 is 13 residues. From germline, CDR1 is MNHEY and CDR2 SVGAGI. The CDR3 protein is CASSTDRDYGYTF. CDR3 sequence (DNA): TGTGCCAGCAGCACCGACAGGGACTATGGCTACACCTTC.

This chain links TRBV15 with TRBJ2-5; D is possibly TRBD2 (5 bases). Germline assignment: CDR1 LNHNV and CDR2 YYDKDF (reference sequence). This CDR3 is 14 amino acids long. The germline V and J ends were trimmed by 0 bases and 4 bases, with 9 bases remaining between them. The CDR3 region is CATSRDGRLETQYF. In nucleotides, the CDR3 is TGTGCCACCAGCAGAGATGGGAGACTAGAGACCCAGTACTTC.

The J gene is TRBJ2-7, the V gene TRBV25-1; 8 nucleotides agree with TRBD1. From germline, CDR1 is MGHDK and CDR2 SYGVNS. The CDR3 has 16 residues. V dropped 3 bases and J dropped 0; count of bases not matched to a gene: 7. The CDR3 reads CASSDTGQGYSYEQYF. CDR3 coding DNA: TGTGCCAGCAGTGACACAGGACAGGGTTACTCCTACGAGCAGTACTTC.